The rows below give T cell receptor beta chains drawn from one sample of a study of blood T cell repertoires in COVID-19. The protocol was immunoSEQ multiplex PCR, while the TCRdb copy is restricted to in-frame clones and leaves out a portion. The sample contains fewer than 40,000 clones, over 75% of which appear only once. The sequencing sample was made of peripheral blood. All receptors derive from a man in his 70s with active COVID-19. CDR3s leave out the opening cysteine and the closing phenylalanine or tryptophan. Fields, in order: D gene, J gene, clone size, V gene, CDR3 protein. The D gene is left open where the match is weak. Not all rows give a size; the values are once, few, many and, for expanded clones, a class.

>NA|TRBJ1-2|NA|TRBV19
ASSTGYGYT
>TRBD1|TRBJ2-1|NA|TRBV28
ASRVPRQGVNEQF
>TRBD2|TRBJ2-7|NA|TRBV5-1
ASSLASSGRGYEQY
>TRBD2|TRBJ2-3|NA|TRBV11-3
ASSLGTSGTDTQY
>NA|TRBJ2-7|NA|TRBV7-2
ASSSERRVPYEQY
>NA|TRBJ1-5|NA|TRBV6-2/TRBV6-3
ASSYGRGAVQPQH
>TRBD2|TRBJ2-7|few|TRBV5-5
ASSLAEGTRVSEQY
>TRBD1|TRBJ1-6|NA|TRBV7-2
ASGQGDSPLH
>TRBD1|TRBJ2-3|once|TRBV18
ASSPRTGTTDTQY
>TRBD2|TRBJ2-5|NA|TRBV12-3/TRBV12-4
ASSLGLAETQY
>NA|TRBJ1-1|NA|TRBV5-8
ASSLRGAGLLTEAF
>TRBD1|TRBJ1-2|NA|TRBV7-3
ASSTTGGHGYT
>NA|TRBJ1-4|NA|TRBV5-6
ASSLGRVVGKLF
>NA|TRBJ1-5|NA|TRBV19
ASRKLQGNQPQH
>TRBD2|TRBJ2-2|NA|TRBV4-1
ASSQVLAGGNTGELF
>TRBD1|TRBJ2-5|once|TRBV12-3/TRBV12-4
ASSWTGEETQY
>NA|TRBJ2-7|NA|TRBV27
ASSFQGKYEQY
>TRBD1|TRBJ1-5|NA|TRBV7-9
ASSPWDRDAEH
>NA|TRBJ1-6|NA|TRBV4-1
ASSQEPGYNSPLH
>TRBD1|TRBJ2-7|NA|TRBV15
ATSRGGTGRGEQY
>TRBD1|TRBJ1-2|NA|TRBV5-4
ASSLEGAGDGT
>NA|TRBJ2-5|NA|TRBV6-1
ASSEAPNWARETQY
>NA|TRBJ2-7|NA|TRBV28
ASSSPGLKGYEQY
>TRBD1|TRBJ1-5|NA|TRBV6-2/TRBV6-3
ASSPLTGGSNQPQH
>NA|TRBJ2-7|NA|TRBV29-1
SVELPQGNFLREQY
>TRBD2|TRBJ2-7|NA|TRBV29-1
SVAFGTSGAYEQY
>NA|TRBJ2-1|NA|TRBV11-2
ASSLGAGGEQF
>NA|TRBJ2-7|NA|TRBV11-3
ASSLAAGHYEQY
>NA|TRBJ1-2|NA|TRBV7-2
ASSRMGQTRVYGYT
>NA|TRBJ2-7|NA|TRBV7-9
ASSAPSNARGTEQY
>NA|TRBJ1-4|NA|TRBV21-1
ASSGPGGANEKLF
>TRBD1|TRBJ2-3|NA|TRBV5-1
ASSTGQGTDTQY
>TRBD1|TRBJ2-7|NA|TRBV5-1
ASSLAGDSSYEQY
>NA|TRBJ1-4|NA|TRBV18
ASSSRGMGEKLF
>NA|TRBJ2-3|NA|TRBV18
ASSTLSGGADTQY
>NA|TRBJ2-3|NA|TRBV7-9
ASSLGLEVTDTQY
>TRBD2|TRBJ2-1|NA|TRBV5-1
ASSSGLAGDNEQF
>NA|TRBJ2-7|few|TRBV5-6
ASSLTGPYEQY
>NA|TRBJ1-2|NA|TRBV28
ASSFLQGYYGYT
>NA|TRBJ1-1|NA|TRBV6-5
ASSYGQPREAF
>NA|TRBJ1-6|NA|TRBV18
ASSPYENSPLH
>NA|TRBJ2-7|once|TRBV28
ASQQVAYEQY